The TCR beta chain described here comes from a study of cytomegalovirus exposure and HLA in healthy donors. Overall study context: From donors who were HLA-typed, an early data release held about 85 million unique TCRs. Whole-study findings and limits: Follow-up analysis later connected one missense variant in DCLRE1C with trimming of TCR beta V- and J-genes. In a later analysis, an Asian-associated ancestry cluster reportedly showed fewer N-insertions than the approximately 610-donor mean.

With respect to this clone: The antigen is not known.

V dropped 11 bases and J dropped 8 bases, with 15 bases sitting between them. The CDR3 extends over 11 amino acids. Per the germline V gene, CDR1 is MNHEY and CDR2 is SMNVEV (reference sequence). It was with 60 Vbeta and 13 Jbeta primers that the PCR ran. Here immunoSEQ multiplex PCR was the method, and the copy in TCRdb shows in-frame clones only, minus some. The data hold 150,000 or so clones, with approximately 88% observed a single time. The TCR comes from a boy younger than 10 in good health and CMV-seronegative. Input material: PBMCs. The chain employs TRBV27 and TRBJ1-1, with D possibly matching TRBD1 (5 bases). CDR3 amino acids: CAAYGGREAFF. The CDR3 bases are TGTGCCGCCTATGGGGGGAGGGAAGCTTTCTTT.